These T cell receptor beta chains were read from a single sample in a study of blood T cell repertoires in COVID-19. The table came from immunoSEQ multiplex PCR; TCRdb's copy has only in-frame clones and leaves some out. The table shows under 80,000 clones, with approximately 89% occurring only once. Specimen: peripheral blood. The receptors were sampled from a man aged 60-69 years with acute or convalescent COVID-19. Each CDR3 is given without its conserved first and last residue.

V,J,CDR3
TRBV7-9,TRBJ2-3,ASSWTFLAGGPPDTQY
TRBV7-2,TRBJ2-7,ASSSGGGGSYEQY
TRBV27,TRBJ1-1,ASSSVGLGETEAF
TRBV27,TRBJ1-1,ASSLSGDTEAF
TRBV19,TRBJ1-6,ASQTGDSSYNSPLH
TRBV5-4,TRBJ1-5,ASSLDSQPQH
TRBV18,TRBJ1-4,ASSLRQGNEKLF
TRBV19,TRBJ1-4,ASSPAGTAPATNEKLF
TRBV5-6,TRBJ2-7,ASSDDRGFEQY
TRBV19,TRBJ2-1,ASSPQGLAYNEQF
TRBV6-5,TRBJ1-2,ASSSGGYT
TRBV7-2,TRBJ2-1,ASSLGPYNEQF
TRBV24-1,TRBJ2-5,ATSEAHFGETQY
TRBV19,TRBJ1-2,ASNDGHPNYGYT
TRBV3-1/TRBV3-2,TRBJ1-1,ASSPPGRDTEAF
TRBV19,TRBJ1-1,ASRDRGKNTEAF
TRBV4-3,TRBJ2-2,ASSQDTGRVRNMELF
TRBV2,TRBJ2-7,ASSGWTGDEQY
TRBV5-1,TRBJ2-6,ASSSGDSGANVLT
TRBV29-1,TRBJ1-1,SVVSGRRTEAF
TRBV27,TRBJ2-2,ASSFSPSGENTGELF
TRBV4-3,TRBJ2-2,ASSQATSTGELF
TRBV29-1,TRBJ1-2,SVEVYRLAGYT
TRBV15,TRBJ1-1,ATSRGVNTEAF
TRBV29-1,TRBJ1-1,SVPKTGMNTEAF
TRBV19,TRBJ1-5,ASHSTWGNQPQH
TRBV23-1,TRBJ1-1,ASSSPGQNTEAF
TRBV6-6,TRBJ2-1,ASSSDRAGYNEQF
TRBV19,TRBJ1-5,ASSIGPGVNQPQH
TRBV28,TRBJ1-2,ASSFGTGRNGYT
TRBV2,TRBJ1-3,ASSEGQPGSGNTIY
TRBV7-9,TRBJ1-1,ASSFLLGGTEAF
TRBV5-4,TRBJ2-7,ASSWTGTAKNSYEQY
TRBV7-2,TRBJ1-2,ASSLATGGAVYGYT
TRBV27,TRBJ1-5,ASSLFGTASNQPQH
TRBV2,TRBJ2-7,ASSDQGGKYEQY
TRBV5-6,TRBJ1-1,ASSDGGWGHTEAF
TRBV6-1,TRBJ1-2,ASSETGEGWGYT
TRBV7-6,TRBJ1-1,ASSLAATGGLKNTEAF
TRBV30,TRBJ1-5,AWSVPGFQPQH
TRBV7-7,TRBJ2-2,ASSLFSGVDTGELF
TRBV6-5,TRBJ2-7,ASIFRAGTTYEQY
TRBV2,TRBJ2-7,ASSDGTGVHEQY
TRBV5-8,TRBJ1-2,ASSLSQGFRHGYT
TRBV2,TRBJ1-3,ASSEEGTGNTIY
TRBV25-1,TRBJ2-2,ASRSPGGTGELF
TRBV11-2,TRBJ1-3,ASSPSVGGNTIY
TRBV19,TRBJ1-5,ASSIDLTGINQPQH
TRBV12-3/TRBV12-4,TRBJ1-1,ASRWTDTEAF
TRBV3-1/TRBV3-2,TRBJ2-1,ATSRSGTSGAEQF
TRBV2,TRBJ1-1,ASSNDGRTPNTEAF
TRBV3-1/TRBV3-2,TRBJ1-4,ASSPGGGGEKLF
TRBV18,TRBJ2-3,ASSPQGLDTQY